The sequence of this T cell receptor beta chain was determined in a study of shared clonotypes between healthy human individuals. This CDR3 has 14 residues. V trimming: 5 bases; J trimming: 5 bases; junction bases outside the gene matches: 6. Germline lookup yields CDR1 SEHNR and CDR2 FQNEAQ (reference sequence). This clone was found once. Its antigen remains unidentified. Overall study results and limits: Collection of samples was limited to blood; tissue repertoires likely differ.

Assay execution took place at the deep level. This table comes from immunoSEQ multiplex PCR, and its TCRdb copy is limited to in-frame clones, with some not included. In the table there are around 980,000 clones, roughly 74% of which are singletons. V usage is TRBV7-9 and J usage is TRBJ1-2; 9 bases align to TRBD1. The sample consisted of memory CD4+ T cells from PBMCs. As to subset: CD45RA-negative fraction. The clonotype was recovered from a man aged 18 to 35 in good health. Some clones in this sample may be carry-over from other donors' samples. CDR3 bases: TGTGCCAGCAGCCGGGACAGGGAGGGTTATGGCTACACCTTC. This translates into CASSRDREGYGYTF.